Listed below are T cell receptor beta chains from one sample, sequenced in a study of cytomegalovirus exposure and HLA in healthy donors. Profiling relied on immunoSEQ multiplex PCR, and the TCRdb table lists in-frame clones only, not all of them. The repertoire holds about 76,000 clones, with roughly two thirds as singletons. Sequencing input: PBMCs. All receptors derive from a man aged 55 to 69 in good health and CMV-seropositive. The CDR3 runs from the conserved cysteine through the conserved F or W. A D gene is named only where the DNA matches it firmly. Rows may omit the clone size; those that give it use once, few, many or a size class.

D: NA; V: TRBV29-1; size: few; J: TRBJ2-3; CDR3: CSVQIEFHTDTQYF; DNA: TGCAGCGTACAGATAGAATTTCACACAGATACGCAGTATTTT
D: NA; V: TRBV6-6; size: few; J: TRBJ2-2; CDR3: CASSPTDNTGELFF; DNA: TGTGCCAGCAGCCCGACAGATAACACCGGGGAGCTGTTTTTT
D: NA; V: TRBV5-4; size: few; J: TRBJ1-2; CDR3: CASSGIGGYGYTF; DNA: TGTGCCAGCAGCGGGATAGGGGGCTATGGCTACACCTTC
D: TRBD2; V: TRBV2; size: few; J: TRBJ2-7; CDR3: CASRSGRTLLEQYF; DNA: TGTGCCAGCAGGAGCGGGAGGACCCTTCTCGAGCAGTACTTC
D: NA; V: TRBV10-1; size: NA; J: TRBJ2-5; CDR3: CASSELLGGQETQYF; DNA: TGCGCCAGCAGTGAGCTACTCGGGGGCCAAGAGACCCAGTACTTC
D: NA; V: TRBV6-5; size: NA; J: TRBJ2-7; CDR3: CASRPQRAGEQYF; DNA: TGTGCCAGCAGACCTCAGCGGGCGGGGGAGCAGTACTTC
D: NA; V: TRBV4-3; size: few; J: TRBJ1-6; CDR3: CASSQDTDPNSPLHF; DNA: TGCGCCAGCAGCCAAGACACAGACCCAAATTCACCCCTCCACTTT
D: NA; V: TRBV27; size: NA; J: TRBJ1-1; CDR3: CASSLSGGQPNRQAFF; DNA: TGTGCCAGCAGTTTATCCGGTGGACAGCCGAATCGCCAAGCTTTCTTT
D: NA; V: TRBV7-6; size: NA; J: TRBJ2-3; CDR3: CASSPRIGDTQYF; DNA: TGTGCCAGCAGCCCGAGGATCGGAGATACGCAGTATTTT
D: NA; V: TRBV30; size: NA; J: TRBJ2-3; CDR3: CAWSRAGSTDTQYF; DNA: TGTGCCTGGAGTAGGGCGGGATCGACAGATACGCAGTATTTT
D: NA; V: TRBV13; size: NA; J: TRBJ2-7; CDR3: CASSLGRGYEQYF; DNA: TGTGCCAGCAGCTTAGGGCGCGGGTACGAGCAGTACTTC
D: TRBD1; V: TRBV19; size: NA; J: TRBJ2-1; CDR3: CASSLRGPDEQFF; DNA: TGTGCCAGTAGTTTGAGGGGGCCGGATGAGCAGTTCTTC
D: NA; V: TRBV11-1; size: NA; J: TRBJ2-7; CDR3: CASSLASSFGEQYF; DNA: TGTGCCAGCAGCTTAGCTAGTAGTTTCGGCGAGCAGTACTTC
D: TRBD2; V: TRBV27; size: NA; J: TRBJ2-5; CDR3: CASSGILAGGPQETQYF; DNA: TGTGCCAGCAGTGGGATACTAGCGGGGGGTCCTCAAGAGACCCAGTACTTC
D: TRBD2; V: TRBV4-2; size: NA; J: TRBJ2-1; CDR3: CASSFGLAGGSMNEQFF; DNA: TGTGCCAGCAGCTTTGGACTAGCGGGGGGGTCAATGAATGAGCAGTTCTTC
D: TRBD2; V: TRBV5-1; size: NA; J: TRBJ2-3; CDR3: CASSPLAGTSTDTQYF; DNA: TGCGCCAGCAGCCCGCTAGCGGGAACTAGCACAGATACGCAGTATTTT
D: NA; V: TRBV2; size: few; J: TRBJ1-4; CDR3: CASRVQGAHGEKLFF; DNA: TGTGCCAGCAGGGTACAAGGGGCGCATGGTGAAAAACTGTTTTTT
D: TRBD1; V: TRBV11-2; size: NA; J: TRBJ1-2; CDR3: CASSGNRGLDGYTF; DNA: TGTGCCAGCAGCGGCAACAGGGGTCTGGATGGCTACACCTTC
D: TRBD1; V: TRBV7-8; size: NA; J: TRBJ2-2; CDR3: CASSFGTGMPGELFF; DNA: TGTGCCAGCAGCTTCGGGACAGGGATGCCCGGGGAGCTGTTTTTT
D: NA; V: TRBV7-6; size: NA; J: TRBJ1-3; CDR3: CASSLGLSGNTIYF; DNA: TGTGCCAGCAGCTTAGGGCTCTCTGGAAACACCATATATTTT
D: TRBD1; V: TRBV27; size: NA; J: TRBJ1-2; CDR3: CASSSPGGIFGYTF; DNA: TGTGCCAGCAGTTCACCAGGGGGAATTTTTGGCTACACCTTC
D: TRBD2; V: TRBV19; size: NA; J: TRBJ2-7; CDR3: CASSIGREAQYF; DNA: TGTGCCAGTAGTATTGGACGGGAGGCGCAGTACTTC